This section outlines one T cell receptor beta chain sequence together with its context. This clonotype occurred once. Its recognized antigen is unknown. Per-base quality was not reported, and no clone a single base away is much larger than it. A lone read gives weak evidence. All patients had node-negative disease on CT and PET/CT, and none had a history of other malignancies or had previously received chemotherapy or radiotherapy. About 6.3 milliliters of peripheral venous blood were drawn into EDTA tubes at each of two time points. PBMCs were isolated by Ficoll-Paque Plus density-gradient centrifugation. Immediately after collection, samples were stored at -80 degrees C until analysis. Including cysteine and phenylalanine, the CDR3 has 14 amino acids. CDR3 DNA only is kept here, 42 bases in frame from base 1. V and J lose 3 bases and 0 bases, and a span of 8 bases separates them. The germline V gene (reference sequence) gives CDR1 as DFQATT and CDR2 as SNEGSKA.

This entry comes from a study of prognosis after radiotherapy for stage I lung cancer (dated by TCRdb to the early 2020s). Background on the whole study: Between April 2018 and early 2019, under 20 patients with stage I NSCLC were enrolled in Nanjing, China. The study included 13 to 15 patients with newly diagnosed primary stage I lung tumors and 4 to 6 with oligometastatic NSCLC after surgical resection of the primary tumor. All patients were regarded as medically inoperable, because of comorbidities in about eleven patients and refusal of surgery in roughly seven patients. Ages in the cohort of about a dozen men and over 5 women ranged from roughly 50 to 95 years, with a median of 74. About a dozen patients had adenocarcinoma and several had squamous cell carcinoma as the tumor histology. Using image-guided IMRT or VMAT, SBRT was delivered in 3 to 5 fractions at a biologically effective dose of at least 100 Gy. SBRT was not combined with any concurrent therapy in any patient. Distant metastases were developed by four of the 19 patients after SBRT, at a median of around seven months, whereas no significant progression was observed in the other 15 patients. Peripheral blood TCR beta repertoires were profiled in stage I NSCLC patients before and after stereotactic body radiotherapy, and the repertoires were related to distant failure. A total of 40 or so blood samples from around 20 patients were sequenced, with one sample obtained before and one obtained after SBRT for each patient.

The TCR beta CDR3 region was amplified from genomic DNA by two rounds of multiplex PCR. The first PCR round used primers specific to each TRBV and TRBJ gene, and the primer sequences were filed in Chinese patent CN105087789A. The second PCR round used universal primers. The Roche High Pure PCR Template Preparation Kit was used to extract genomic DNA from frozen PBMCs. The libraries underwent paired-end sequencing with 151 bp reads on an Illumina HiSeq 3000. The authors' pipeline ran thus. Raw reads lacking the multiplex PCR primer sequences were removed with CutAdapt. Using PEAR, the high-quality paired reads were merged into contigs. MiXCR assigned TRB V, D and J gene segments to each contig by aligning to reference sequences. To remove sequencing errors, CDR3 sequences were clustered according to base quality and sequence similarity. Shannon entropy normalized by the natural log of productive TCR sequence number was used as the measure of diversity. Clonality was computed as one minus the ratio of Shannon entropy to the natural log of the number of unique clonotypes. Progression-free survival cut-offs for repertoire metrics were chosen using the Youden index of ROC curves, with analyses run in R 3.5.3. The raw public reads went through TCRdb reprocessing: fastp at Q25, MiXCR clone calling, in-frame beta chains kept. Every CDR3 protein is listed once, alongside the most common genes and DNA of its rows. What appears here as the V and J calls and clone size reflects TCRdb's work, not the paper's. The sample records nearly 35,000 distinct CDR3 sequences, around 30% of which are singletons. The top ten hold 25% to 30% of the sample.

Study-wide findings and limitations: Differences in TRBV and TRBJ usage frequencies by metastasis status were reportedly observed in two V genes at baseline and in fewer than 10 V and two J genes after SBRT. Post-SBRT Shannon entropy and its change from baseline were lower in patients who developed distant metastases; baseline Shannon entropy was not associated with metastases. Limitations of the study included a small cohort and short follow-up, and the study findings need independent validation. Unique TCR clone counts fell after SBRT (median about 9,800 before versus about 7,100 after; Wilcoxon paired P=0.011). No determination of tumor specificity was made for expanded TCR clones. None of the reported P values were adjusted for multiple comparisons.

The chain is assembled from TRBV20-1 and TRBJ1-4; TRBD1 might be the D gene, on 5 matching bases. The sequencing here drew on PBMCs, taken before or after stereotactic body radiation therapy (not recorded which). This receptor was obtained from a donor aged 50 or older with non-small cell lung cancer. The DNA is as follows: TGCAGTGCTAGCAGGGATGCAACTAATGAAAAACTGTTTTTT. This encodes CSASRDATNEKLFF.